The 23 T cell receptor beta chains listed next were all sequenced from one sample in a study of CD8+ T cells in alopecia areata. Treatment described: oral pan-JAK inhibitor, 5-10 mg twice daily. Sequencing relied on a cDNA template that was reverse transcribed from extracted RNA. TCRdb's copy holds only in-frame clones and misses some; the assay was immunoSEQ multiplex PCR. There are over 150,000 clones in the sample; around three fifths occur only once, and over 12% lies in the top ten. The material sequenced was CD4+ T cells sorted from blood, taken at week 24, from a patient treated with tofacitinib. Receptors were obtained from a human donor with alopecia areata.

There are many counts of this clone. The chain employs TRBV6-1 and TRBJ1-6; 7 bases line up with TRBD1. Germline V gene sequence: CDR1 MNHNS, CDR2 SASEGT. V was clipped by 11 bases and J by 7 bases; unmatched bases: 8. The CDR3 has 13 residues. CDR3 residues: CAGTDRYNSPLHF. The CDR3 DNA is TGTGCCGGTACGGACAGGTACAATTCACCCCTCCACTTT.

The chain couples TRBV2 to TRBJ1-2; TRBD1 is a possible D gene (6 bases). V was clipped by 6 bases and J by 0 bases, with 11 bases between them. Per germline, CDR1 SNHLY and CDR2 FYNNEI. This CDR3 has 14 residues. CDR3 bases: TGTGCCAGCAGCGTCCGACAGGCTAACTATGGCTACACCTTC. As protein: CASSVRQANYGYTF.

This clone was seen a single time. The genes are TRBV15 and TRBJ1-2; the D is unclear. The germline gives CDR1 LNHNV, CDR2 YYDKDF (reference sequence). The V end was cut by 0 bases, the J end by 5 bases, with 19 bases between. CDR3 length equals 17 residues. The CDR3 spells CATSREVSPPARYGYTF. As DNA, the CDR3 is TGTGCCACCAGCAGAGAGGTTTCCCCACCCGCCCGTTATGGCTACACCTTC. Together with reference TRBV15 and TRBJ1-2, the CDR3 gives the full variable domain: DAMVIQNPRYQVTQFGKPVTLSCSQTLNHNVMYWYQQKSSQAPKLLFHYYDKDFNNEADTPDNFQSRRPNTSFCFLDIRSPGLGDTAMYLCATSREVSPPARYGYTFGSGTRLTVV.

The chain joins TRBV7-9 to TRBJ1-2; D ambiguous. CDR1 is SEHNR, CDR2 FQNEAQ, per germline (reference sequence). This CDR3 is 14 amino acids long. V was shortened by 1 base and J by 2 bases, with 8 bases between the two germline ends. CDR3: CASSLDGVNYGYTF. The CDR3 nucleotides are TGTGCCAGCAGCTTAGACGGGGTCAACTATGGCTACACCTTC.

The gene calls are TRBV5-1 and TRBJ2-5; D not certain. The V gene's germline CDR1 is SGHRS and CDR2 YFSETQ. V gave up 5 bases and J gave up 5 bases, with 13 bases separating them. The CDR3 length is 13 residues. The CDR3 reads CASRVDSPETQYF. The CDR3 DNA reads TGCGCCAGCAGGGTCGACTCCCCGGAGACCCAGTACTTC.

With regard to this clone: The same CDR3 arises from other DNA sequences in this sample as well. The chain has TRBV5-1 and TRBJ2-3; D may be TRBD1 or TRBD2 (5 bases each). The germline V and J ends were trimmed by 3 bases and 0 bases, with 8 bases remaining between them. The CDR3 spans 14 residues. Per germline, CDR1 SGHRS and CDR2 YFSETQ. CDR3 bases: TGCGCCAGCAGCTCCGGGACCAGCACAGATACGCAGTATTTT. Its protein is CASSSGTSTDTQYF.

This clone was detected only a few times. The V gene is TRBV11-2, the J gene TRBJ2-5; D perhaps matches TRBD2 (7 bases). CDR3 size: 14 residues. Trimming pared 2 bases from V and 4 bases from J, leaving 11 bases between. CDR1 and CDR2 (germline): SGHAT, FQNNGV. Here the CDR3 reads CASSLHREGETQYF. DNA for the CDR3: TGTGCCAGCAGCTTACACAGGGAGGGAGAGACCCAGTACTTC.

The CDR3 DNA sequence: TGTGCCACCAGCAGAGATATTCCGTACGAGCAGTACTTC. Translation: CATSRDIPYEQYF. This chain links TRBV15 with TRBJ2-7, with D unclear. Trimming cost V 0 bases and J 4 bases, with 7 bases left between them. Germline V CDR1 and CDR2: LNHNV, YYDKDF (reference sequence). The CDR3 is 13 amino acids.

The DNA for the CDR3 is TGCAGCGTTGTCGGTCACACCAACACTGAAGCTTTCTTT. The encoded protein is CSVVGHTNTEAFF. This chain uses TRBV29-1 with TRBJ1-1; D not certain. The CDR3 is 13 residues long. CDR1 is SQVTM and CDR2 is ANQGSEA in the germline V gene. The ends were cut back, 4 bases at V and 2 bases at J, with 11 bases in the middle.

The CDR3 DNA follows: TGTGCCAGTAGCTCTAGCTCACAGCAGTATTTT. Translating it yields CASSSSSQQYF. This rearrangement joins TRBV19 to TRBJ2-3; a weak D match, TRBD2 (5 bases). The CDR3 spans 11 residues. Deletions cut 6 bases from V and 11 bases from J, with 12 bases between. The germline CDR1 and CDR2 sequences are LNHDA and SQIVND (reference sequence).

In its sample, this clone was seen once. J is TRBJ2-6 and V is TRBV6-5; D is undetermined. V was shortened by 5 bases and J by 0 bases, with 5 bases between the two germline ends. Germline loops: CDR1 MNHEY, CDR2 SVGAGI. The CDR3 sequence is 14 residues long. The CDR3 region is CASSVGSGANVLTF. CDR3 coding DNA: TGTGCCAGCAGTGTGGGCTCTGGGGCCAACGTCCTGACTTTC.

This clone was counted a few times. The chain uses TRBV2 and TRBJ1-6; weak D call: TRBD1 (5 bases). Germline CDR1 and CDR2: SNHLY and FYNNEI. This CDR3 contains 15 residues. The ends were cut back, 1 base at V and 10 bases at J, with 14 bases in the middle. CDR3 sequence (DNA): TGTGCCAGCAGTGAAGGGGGCAGAACCCACTCACCCCTCCACTTT. Residues: CASSEGGRTHSPLHF.

V is TRBV6-6 and J is TRBJ1-5; D unresolved. Germline V gives CDR1 MNHNY, CDR2 SVGAGI (reference sequence). V gave up 4 bases and J gave up 3 bases, with 7 bases separating them. The CDR3 extends over 13 amino acids. CDR3 DNA: TGTGCCAGCAGTTCCGTATACAATCAGCCCCAGCATTTT. It yields the protein CASSSVYNQPQHF.

The chain has TRBV29-1 and TRBJ1-2; the D gene is possibly TRBD1 (6 bases). Per the germline V gene, CDR1 is SQVTM and CDR2 is ANQGSEA. The ends were cut back, 6 bases at V and 3 bases at J, with 17 bases in the middle. The CDR3 totals 14 residues. CDR3 loop: CSVAPRGADYGYTF. CDR3 nucleotide sequence: TGCAGCGTAGCTCCCAGGGGCGCGGACTATGGCTACACCTTC. The full variable domain, completed using reference TRBV29-1 and TRBJ1-2, is SAVISQKPSRDICQRGTSLTIQCQVDSQVTMMFWYRQQPGQSLTLIATANQGSEATYESGFVIDKFPISRPNLTFSTLTVSNMSPEDSSIYLCSVAPRGADYGYTFGSGTRLTVV.

V and J are TRBV9 and TRBJ2-1; the match to TRBD2 covers 14 bases. The CDR3 sequence is 21 residues long. Germline trimming cut 4 bases from V and 0 bases from J; bases unmatched to any gene: 15. CDR1 and CDR2 (germline): SGDLS, YYNGEE. The CDR3 bases are TGTGCCAGCAGCTCCCAATGGACTAGCGGGGGGCTCTTCAGCTCCTACAATGAGCAGTTCTTC. Its translation: CASSSQWTSGGLFSSYNEQFF.

This clone was counted between two and nine times. The gene calls are TRBV29-1 and TRBJ2-5; weak D call: TRBD2 (5 bases). Germline V gene data show CDR1 as SQVTM and CDR2 as ANQGSEA. Trimming removed 4 bases at V and 4 bases at J, with 13 bases between. The CDR3 totals 13 residues. The CDR3 loop reads CSVVGGRGETQYF. DNA of the CDR3: TGCAGCGTTGTTGGCGGCCGGGGAGAGACCCAGTACTTC. Using reference TRBV29-1 and TRBJ2-5 for the parts outside the CDR3, the full variable domain is SAVISQKPSRDICQRGTSLTIQCQVDSQVTMMFWYRQQPGQSLTLIATANQGSEATYESGFVIDKFPISRPNLTFSTLTVSNMSPEDSSIYLCSVVGGRGETQYFGPGTRLLVL.

J is TRBJ2-5 and V is TRBV2, with 7 positions matching TRBD1. The junction had 13 bases not matched to a gene; V was cut back by 5 bases and J by 4 bases. Germline loops: CDR1 SNHLY, CDR2 FYNNEI. The CDR3 is made up of 16 amino acids. The DNA of the CDR3 is TGTGCCAGCAGTCTTCACCCCAGGGGGATGACAGAGACCCAGTACTTC. The encoded protein is CASSLHPRGMTETQYF.

The V call is TRBV9, the J call TRBJ2-3; TRBD1 matches at 7 bases. There are 16 residues in the CDR3. From germline, CDR1 is SGDLS and CDR2 YYNGEE. V gave up 0 bases and J gave up 2 bases; unmatched junction bases: 6. In DNA, the CDR3 is TGTGCCAGCAGCGTAGCCTCGGGACAGTCCACAGATACGCAGTATTTT. As protein: CASSVASGQSTDTQYF.

This clone showed up just a few times. V usage is TRBV29-1 and J usage is TRBJ1-2; 7 bases fit TRBD1. Losses at the gene ends were 6 bases for V and 2 bases for J; bases not matched to a gene: 9. This CDR3 has 14 amino acids. CDR1 and CDR2 from the germline V gene are SQVTM and ANQGSEA. CDR3 sequence: CSVSGRGQNYGYTF. The CDR3 DNA follows: TGCAGCGTGTCAGGACGGGGACAGAACTATGGCTACACCTTC.

CDR3 sequence: CASSSRPNTVQPQHF. The DNA of the CDR3 is TGTGCCAGCAGTTCTAGACCCAACACCGTTCAGCCCCAGCATTTT. The chain joins TRBV27 to TRBJ1-5; D call uncertain. Germline V gene lookup returns CDR1 MNHEY and CDR2 SMNVEV (reference sequence). Trimming cost V 4 bases and J 6 bases, with 16 bases left between them. The CDR3 consists of 15 residues.

A few counts support this clone. The genes are TRBV15 and TRBJ2-2; either TRBD1 or TRBD2 may fit D (5 bases each). The CDR3 is 14 residues long. The V and J ends lost 3 bases and 4 bases respectively, with 9 bases between them. Looked up from germline, CDR1 is LNHNV and CDR2 is YYDKDF (reference sequence). The CDR3 is CATSSFGTTGELFF. CDR3 DNA: TGTGCCACCAGCAGCTTCGGGACCACCGGGGAGCTGTTTTTT.

V is TRBV4-1 and J is TRBJ1-4; 10 nucleotides match TRBD1. The junction had 7 bases not matched to a gene; V was cut back by 3 bases and J by 3 bases. This CDR3 is 17 amino acids long. Germline values: CDR1 MGHRA, CDR2 YSYEKL. CDR3 in amino acids: CASSQSRDRGPNEKLFF. In nucleotides, the CDR3 is TGCGCCAGCAGCCAGTCCCGGGACAGGGGTCCTAATGAAAAACTGTTTTTT.

The rearrangement uses TRBV27 and TRBJ2-1, with 13 bases that match TRBD2. V lost 5 bases and J lost 5; bases outside the gene matches: 3. The CDR3 is made up of 15 amino acids. Per the germline V gene, CDR1 is MNHEY and CDR2 is SMNVEV (reference sequence). CDR3 protein: CASSQLAGGHNEQFF. The CDR3 DNA reads as TGTGCCAGCAGTCAACTAGCGGGGGGGCACAATGAGCAGTTCTTC.